This TCR beta chain was recovered during a study of Graves' ophthalmopathy and Graves' hyperthyroidism. At least ten counts were recorded for this clonotype. Per the germline V gene, CDR1 is DFQATT and CDR2 is SNEGSKA (reference sequence). Germline trimming cut 0 bases from V and 8 bases from J; bases unmatched to any gene: 9. The CDR3 has 15 amino acids. Physicians reached a diagnosis by relying on clinical symptoms, serum thyroxine, TRAb, thyroid ultrasound and orbital computed tomography. TCR beta CDR3 amplification used RNA transcripts. Second-round multiplex PCR came after first-round RT-PCR with HTBI primers. TCRdb reprocessed the multiplex PCR reads with MiXCR, giving one entry per CDR3 protein. Of about 1.2 million distinct CDR3 sequences in the sample, 36% are singletons; the top ten hold around 10%.

The specimen sequenced was peripheral blood or thyroid tissue (not recorded which). The sequence was obtained from an adult man with Graves' hyperthyroidism. The chain uses TRBV20-1 and TRBJ1-4; TRBD1 aligns across 7 bases. CDR3 in amino acids: CSARDRNRGSEKLFF. Written as DNA, the CDR3 is TGCAGTGCTAGAGATCGCAACAGGGGTAGCGAAAAACTGTTTTTT.